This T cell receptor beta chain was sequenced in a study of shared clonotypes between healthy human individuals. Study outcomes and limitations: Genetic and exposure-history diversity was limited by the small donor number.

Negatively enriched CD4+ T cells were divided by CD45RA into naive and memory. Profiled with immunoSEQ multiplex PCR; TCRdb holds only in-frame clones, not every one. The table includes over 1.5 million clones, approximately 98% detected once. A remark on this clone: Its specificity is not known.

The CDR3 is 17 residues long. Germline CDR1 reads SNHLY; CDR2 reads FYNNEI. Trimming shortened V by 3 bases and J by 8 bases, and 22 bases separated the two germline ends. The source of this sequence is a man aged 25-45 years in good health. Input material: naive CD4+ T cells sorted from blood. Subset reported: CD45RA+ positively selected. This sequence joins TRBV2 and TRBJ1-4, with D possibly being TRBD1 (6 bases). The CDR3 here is CASSDGENRDTSEKLFF. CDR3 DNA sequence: TGTGCCAGCAGTGATGGCGAAAACCGGGACACTTCCGAAAAACTGTTTTTT.